This TCR beta chain was observed in a study of T cell responses to AZD1222 COVID-19 vaccine. TCRdb's table, derived via immunoSEQ multiplex PCR, lists solely in-frame clones and lacks some. Of about 120,000 clones listed, about nine tenths are singletons. Germline lookup yields CDR1 SGHNT and CDR2 YYREEE (reference sequence). The CDR3 is 12 residues long. V lost 0 bases and J lost 10, with 8 bases in between. The chain recombines TRBV5-4 with TRBJ2-1; D uncertain. The sample was peripheral blood, taken on day 0 of AZD1222 vaccination. This TCR was recovered from an adult in good health. For the CDR3, the DNA is TGTGCCAGCAGCTTGGGGCCGACAGAGCAGTTCTTC. Translated, it gives CASSLGPTEQFF.